What follows describes a single T cell receptor beta chain. The antigen is undetermined. Trimming took off 7 bases at V and 0 bases at J, with 9 bases between the two ends. CDR3 length: 14 amino acids. The germline V gene encodes CDR1 LNHDA and CDR2 SQIVND (reference sequence). Healthy adults negative for HIV, lacking recent acute infections or vaccinations, served as donors. This entry comes from a study of shared clonotypes between healthy human individuals. The study, taken as a whole, reports: Tissues were not sampled, only blood, and their repertoires likely differ.

The method was immunoSEQ multiplex PCR; TCRdb's version includes in-frame clones alone and lacks a portion of them. The table records roughly 2 million clones, 90% to 97% of them present only once. Material: naive CD4+ T cells sorted from blood. The subset denotes: CD45RA+ positively selected. The chain is built from TRBV19 and TRBJ2-2; D not resolved. The receptor was isolated from a man aged 18 to 29 in good health. CDR3: CASNPAANTGELFF. As DNA, the CDR3 is TGTGCCAGTAACCCCGCAGCGAACACCGGGGAGCTGTTTTTT.